Following are 29 T cell receptor beta chains from one sample sequenced in a study of blood T cell repertoires in COVID-19 (dated by TCRdb to between 2020 and 2021). The library relied on the immunoSEQ multiplex PCR assay. TCRdb provides this immuneACCESS table in a form limited to in-frame rearrangements. Some clones are lacking; in checked studies, under half of them reflect an unresolved V gene, and why the rest are absent is not known. This sample has roughly 130,000 clones in its table, and approximately 90% of those were observed once. Together, the top ten hold more than 4% of the sample. The sequenced material came from peripheral blood. Receptors originate from a man in his forties with acute or convalescent COVID-19.

J is TRBJ2-1 and V is TRBV5-6, with 9 bases matching TRBD1. Germline CDR1 SGHDT, CDR2 YYEEEE. The CDR3 extends over 15 amino acids. V shed 4 bases, J shed 4 bases, and the junction held 6 bases outside the gene matches. For the CDR3, the DNA is TGTGCCAGCAGCGATGACAGGGGGAGGTACAATGAGCAGTTCTTC. Translating it yields CASSDDRGRYNEQFF.

The rearrangement links TRBV5-6 to TRBJ2-4; TRBD2 matches at 8 bases. V was pared by 0 bases and J by 4 bases, with 3 bases of the junction left unmatched. Germline CDR1 SGHDT, CDR2 YYEEEE. CDR3 length: 15 amino acids. For the CDR3, the DNA is TGTGCCAGCAGCTTGGTACTAGCGGATAAAAACATTCAGTACTTC. Protein: CASSLVLADKNIQYF. The variable domain in full, with the rest retrieved from reference TRBV5-6 and TRBJ2-4, is DAGVTQSPTHLIKTRGQQVTLRCSPKSGHDTVSWYQQALGQGPQFIFQYYEEEERQRGNFPDRFSGHQFPNYSSELNVNALLLGDSALYLCASSLVLADKNIQYFGAGTRLSVL.

This rearrangement joins TRBV29-1 to TRBJ1-2, with no clear D. In germline, CDR1 is SQVTM, CDR2 ANQGSEA. Trimming removed 7 bases at V and 1 base at J, with 16 bases between. The CDR3 is 14 amino acids. The CDR3: CSGPRGNRNYGYTF. As DNA, the CDR3 is TGCAGCGGCCCGCGAGGGAACCGTAACTATGGCTACACCTTC.

The genes are TRBV27 and TRBJ1-5; no clear D. Germline V lookup: CDR1 MNHEY, CDR2 SMNVEV (reference sequence). This CDR3 contains 13 residues. The V and J ends lost 6 bases and 5 bases respectively, with 11 bases between them. CDR3 sequence: CASRAGIHQPQHF. CDR3 DNA sequence: TGTGCCAGCAGGGCGGGAATACATCAGCCCCAGCATTTT.

The chain couples TRBV2 to TRBJ1-6; D gene ambiguous. Trimming took 4 bases from V and 7 from J, leaving 11 bases between them. The CDR3 has 14 residues. Germline V gives CDR1 SNHLY, CDR2 FYNNEI. CDR3 sequence (DNA): TGTGCCAGCAGTGCATACAGCAGAAATTCACCCCTCCACTTT. This gives the protein CASSAYSRNSPLHF.

The rearrangement joins TRBV3-1 (or the pseudogene TRBV3-2) to TRBJ1-1, with unresolved D. CDR3 length: 13 amino acids. Germline CDR1 reads LGHDT; CDR2 reads YNNKEL (reference sequence). V lost 2 bases to trimming and J lost 0 bases, with 4 bases between them. For the CDR3, the DNA is TGTGCCAGCAGCCAATCGTTGAACACTGAAGCTTTCTTT. Amino acid sequence: CASSQSLNTEAFF.

This chain uses TRBV10-1 with TRBJ1-1; D is unresolved. The V end was cut by 2 bases, the J end by 1 base, with 5 bases between. The CDR3 totals 13 residues. Germline CDR1 reads WNHNN; CDR2 reads SYGVQD (reference sequence). In nucleotides, the CDR3 is TGCGCCAGCAGTGAGCAGGAGAACACTGAAGCTTTCTTT. Amino acid sequence: CASSEQENTEAFF.

This chain uses TRBV6-5 with TRBJ2-5; the match to TRBD1 covers 10 bases. V lost 6 bases, J lost 4 bases, and 5 bases stayed unmatched. The CDR3 loop spans 14 amino acids. CDR1 is MNHEY, CDR2 SVGAGI, per germline. The CDR3 here is CASRGQGGIETQYF. The CDR3 coding sequence is TGTGCCAGCAGAGGACAGGGGGGGATAGAGACCCAGTACTTC.

V is TRBV19 and J is TRBJ2-1; 9 bases agree with TRBD2. The V gene's germline CDR1 is LNHDA and CDR2 SQIVND (reference sequence). With 7 bases clipped from V and 7 bases from J, the junction kept 11 bases outside the gene matches. The CDR3 extends over 15 amino acids. CDR3 protein: CASISLAGGENEQFF. The CDR3 coding sequence is TGTGCCAGTATTTCATTGGCGGGGGGGGAGAATGAGCAGTTCTTC.

The chain uses TRBV2 and TRBJ1-1, with D perhaps TRBD1 (6 bases). CDR1 is SNHLY and CDR2 is FYNNEI in the germline V gene. V was shortened by 7 bases and J by 5 bases, with 23 bases between the two germline ends. The CDR3 sequence is 16 residues long. CDR3 loop: CASNRPSQGMRTEAFF. Here the CDR3 DNA reads TGTGCCAGCAATCGACCCTCACAGGGTATGAGAACTGAAGCTTTCTTT.

This clone was seen many times. This sequence joins TRBV10-3 and TRBJ2-7, with D possibly being TRBD1 (6 bases). The CDR3 is 13 amino acids. Germline V gene sequence: CDR1 ENHRY, CDR2 SYGVKD. Trimming removed 4 bases from V and 0 bases from J, with 7 bases in between. The CDR3 sequence: CAISGQASYEQYF. In nucleotides, the CDR3 is TGTGCCATCAGTGGACAGGCCTCCTACGAGCAGTACTTC.

CDR3 residues: CSVLRGTEAFF. CDR3 sequence (DNA): TGCAGCGTTCTCCGCGGCACTGAAGCTTTCTTT. The V call is TRBV29-1, the J call TRBJ1-1; no definite D call. CDR1 SQVTM and CDR2 ANQGSEA come from the germline V gene. This CDR3 has 11 amino acids. V dropped 5 bases and J dropped 4 bases, with 8 bases sitting between them. The entire variable domain, with the rest obtained from reference TRBV29-1 and TRBJ1-1, is as follows: SAVISQKPSRDICQRGTSLTIQCQVDSQVTMMFWYRQQPGQSLTLIATANQGSEATYESGFVIDKFPISRPNLTFSTLTVSNMSPEDSSIYLCSVLRGTEAFFGQGTRLTVV.

For this clone: Other DNA sequences in the sample encode the same CDR3. The chain carries TRBV19 and TRBJ1-5; D remains ambiguous. V was trimmed by 1 base and J by 0 bases, leaving 7 bases between them. Per the germline V gene, CDR1 is LNHDA and CDR2 is SQIVND (reference sequence). This CDR3 has 15 residues. CDR3 sequence reads: CASSIVADSNQPQHF. The DNA of the CDR3 is TGTGCCAGTAGTATAGTTGCGGATAGCAATCAGCCCCAGCATTTT.

The chain combines TRBV2 with TRBJ2-1, with 10 positions matching TRBD2. The CDR3 totals 14 residues. CDR1 and CDR2 from the germline V gene are SNHLY and FYNNEI. Trimming took 6 bases from V and 15 from J; bases not matched to a gene: 14. The CDR3 DNA reads as TGTGCCAGCAGCCCTTTATACAGCGGGAGGGTGGGGTTCTTC. Translating it yields CASSPLYSGRVGFF.

DNA of the CDR3: TGTGCCAGCAGTCATGGGGGGGACACTGAAGCTTTCTTT. Amino acids: CASSHGGDTEAFF. V is TRBV27 and J is TRBJ1-1, with a weak D call TRBD1 (5 bases). V lost 5 bases to trimming and J lost 3 bases, with 10 bases between them. The CDR3 covers 13 residues. From germline, CDR1 is MNHEY and CDR2 SMNVEV (reference sequence).

The chain carries TRBV27 and TRBJ2-7; D possibly corresponds to TRBD2 (6 bases). Germline V gene data show CDR1 as MNHEY and CDR2 as SMNVEV (reference sequence). The CDR3 sequence is 13 residues long. Trimming stripped 3 bases from V and 1 base from J, with 7 bases between. The CDR3 DNA sequence: TGTGCCAGCAGTTTCGGAGGGTCCTACGAGCAGTACTTC. This encodes CASSFGGSYEQYF.

This chain links TRBV29-1 with TRBJ1-1, with unresolved D. Looked up from germline, CDR1 is SQVTM and CDR2 is ANQGSEA. CDR3 length: 13 residues. Trimming removed 7 bases from V and 4 bases from J, with 16 bases in between. This chain's CDR3 is CSALGVVATEAFF. CDR3 DNA sequence: TGCAGCGCTTTGGGCGTTGTGGCCACTGAAGCTTTCTTT.

The chain joins TRBV5-1 to TRBJ2-5, with TRBD1 as a possible D gene (6 bases). This CDR3 has 14 amino acids. Trimming stripped 0 bases from V and 0 bases from J, with 6 bases between. Germline loops: CDR1 SGHRS, CDR2 YFSETQ. The CDR3 loop is CASSLEGDQETQYF. DNA of the CDR3: TGCGCCAGCAGCTTGGAGGGGGACCAAGAGACCCAGTACTTC.

This clone has a single count. The genes are TRBV7-2 and TRBJ1-1; D unclear. V was pared by 5 bases and J by 1 base, with 8 bases between. Per germline, CDR1 SGHTA and CDR2 FQGNSA. The CDR3 is 13 amino acids. The chain's CDR3 is CASSANRNTEAFF. The CDR3 DNA reads TGTGCCAGCAGCGCTAACCGGAACACTGAAGCTTTCTTT. Full variable domain (rest looked up from reference TRBV7-2 and TRBJ1-1): GAGVSQSPSNKVTEKGKDVELRCDPISGHTALYWYRQSLGQGLEFLIYFQGNSAPDKSGLPSDRFSAERTGGSVSTLTIQRTQQEDSAVYLCASSANRNTEAFFGQGTRLTVV.

The CDR3 reads CATSDPYRADWGYTF. The CDR3 region has the DNA TGTGCCACCAGTGACCCCTACAGGGCGGATTGGGGCTACACCTTC. V is TRBV24-1 and J is TRBJ1-2; D is perhaps TRBD1 (6 bases). V dropped 4 bases and J dropped 8 bases, with 19 bases sitting between them. The germline V gene has CDR1 KGHDR and CDR2 SFDVKD. The CDR3 is made up of 15 amino acids.

This clone has more than one count but fewer than ten. This chain connects TRBV5-1 to TRBJ1-3; 7 nucleotides align to TRBD1. Germline V gene lookup returns CDR1 SGHRS and CDR2 YFSETQ. V gave up 4 bases and J gave up 0 bases; unmatched junction bases: 4. The CDR3 runs 15 residues. The CDR3: CASSVGQASGNTIYF. In DNA form, the CDR3 reads TGCGCCAGCAGCGTAGGACAGGCCTCTGGAAACACCATATATTTT.

The rearrangement joins TRBV7-9 to TRBJ1-1; no clear D. V shed 5 bases and J shed 5 bases, with 9 bases lying between them. Per germline, CDR1 SEHNR and CDR2 FQNEAQ (reference sequence). The length of the CDR3 is 12 residues. The CDR3 sequence is CASSPRETEAFF. The CDR3 DNA reads TGTGCCAGCAGCCCGCGAGAAACTGAAGCTTTCTTT. The full variable domain, with the rest looked up from reference TRBV7-9 and TRBJ1-1, is DTGVSQNPRHKITKRGQNVTFRCDPISEHNRLYWYRQTLGQGPEFLTYFQNEAQLEKSRLLSDRFSAERPKGSFSTLEIQRTEQGDSAMYLCASSPRETEAFFGQGTRLTVV.

The genes are TRBV10-3 and TRBJ1-3; maybe TRBD1 (6 bases). V dropped 6 bases and J dropped 4 bases, with 13 bases sitting between them. The germline CDR1 and CDR2 sequences are ENHRY and SYGVKD. The CDR3 extends over 14 amino acids. CDR3: CAIRTTGIGNTIYF. DNA for the CDR3: TGTGCCATCAGAACAACAGGGATAGGAAACACCATATATTTT.

This chain links TRBV5-1 with TRBJ1-6; TRBD1 is a possible D gene (5 bases). CDR3 length: 16 residues. From germline, CDR1 is SGHRS and CDR2 YFSETQ. Trimming took off 3 bases at V and 6 bases at J, with 16 bases between the two ends. CDR3 sequence: CASSSSAAQGNSPLHF. The CDR3 DNA follows: TGCGCCAGCAGCTCCTCCGCAGCTCAGGGTAATTCACCCCTCCACTTT. Filled out from reference TRBV5-1 and TRBJ1-6, the complete variable domain reads KAGVTQTPRYLIKTRGQQVTLSCSPISGHRSVSWYQQTPGQGLQFLFEYFSETQRNKGNFPGRFSGRQFSNSRSEMNVSTLELGDSALYLCASSSSAAQGNSPLHFGNGTRLTVT.

The sample holds a few counts of this clone. The rearrangement links TRBV4-2 to TRBJ1-4; D gene uncertain. Between the trimmed V and J ends, which lost 0 bases and 10 bases, there was a span of 12 bases. The CDR3 length is 14 residues. Germline V gene sequence: CDR1 LGHNA, CDR2 YNFKEQ. The CDR3 protein is CASSQEAEPRKLFF. Here the CDR3 DNA reads TGTGCCAGCAGCCAAGAAGCGGAACCCCGAAAACTGTTTTTT.

The gene calls are TRBV7-2 and TRBJ2-5; 7 nucleotides line up with TRBD2. The V segment lost 3 bases and the J segment 4 bases; nucleotides outside the gene matches: 5. Germline values: CDR1 SGHTA, CDR2 FQGNSA. The CDR3 has 14 amino acids. The CDR3 DNA is TGTGCCAGCAGCTTTTTTGGGGGGGGAGAGACCCAGTACTTC. This gives the protein CASSFFGGGETQYF.

The genes are TRBV6-5 and TRBJ2-5, with 15 bases aligning to TRBD2. Per the germline V gene, CDR1 is MNHEY and CDR2 is SVGAGI. The CDR3 spans 15 residues. V was pared by 4 bases and J by 4 bases, with 1 base of the junction left unmatched. The CDR3 DNA sequence: TGTGCCAGCAGTTGGGGACTAGCGGGAGGAGAGACCCAGTACTTC. Its protein product is CASSWGLAGGETQYF.

This clone has only a few counts. The chain employs TRBV6-5 and TRBJ1-2; no clear D gene. Germline-derived CDR1 and CDR2 are MNHEY and SVGAGI. CDR3 length: 13 residues. The V and J ends lost 11 bases and 0 bases respectively, with 13 bases between them. DNA of the CDR3: TGTGCCTCGGGCAAGGGAGCTAACTATGGCTACACCTTC. This gives the protein CASGKGANYGYTF.

The J gene is TRBJ1-1, the V gene TRBV27, with D perhaps matching TRBD1 (6 bases). The CDR3 has 15 residues. V lost 5 bases to trimming and J lost 6 bases, with 19 bases between them. Germline V lookup: CDR1 MNHEY, CDR2 SMNVEV (reference sequence). The CDR3 DNA is TGTGCCAGCAGTGCCCTGACAGGCGCAAGTGCTGAAGCTTTCTTT. It encodes CASSALTGASAEAFF.